This record concerns one T cell receptor beta chain sequence. A clone one base away is much larger, so this may be a read error. Time point defined: newly diagnosed GD, antithyroid drugs for less than 3 months. The TCR library was prepared using RNA isolated from PBMCs. This specimen comes from a study of regulatory T cells in long-lasting Graves disease. CDR1 is KGHSH and CDR2 is LQKENI in the germline V gene. The CDR3 loop spans 14 amino acids. Arm-PCR of CDR3 regions and iRepertoire HTBI primers were the basis on which TCR beta libraries were built. TCRdb re-derived calls from the multiplex PCR reads in MiXCR, one entry per CDR3 protein. The table records approximately 460,000 distinct CDR3 sequences, about a sixth of them present only once. The sample was also reused in another study, on T cells in Graves' hyperthyroidism and ophthalmopathy.

This rearrangement joins TRBV18 to TRBJ1-2, with D possibly TRBD1 on 6 matching bases. The sample was peripheral blood mononuclear cells (PBMCs), taken at new diagnosis, from a patient treated with antithyroid drugs. The clonotype comes from a woman younger than 45 with Graves disease. In nucleotides, the CDR3 is TGTGCCAGCTCACCAAATCCAGGGGACTATAGCTACACCTTC. Its protein product is CASSPNPGDYSYTF.